One sample yielded the 25 T cell receptor beta chains listed below, sequenced in a study of cytomegalovirus exposure and HLA in healthy donors. Researchers ran the PCR with 60 Vbeta and 13 Jbeta primers. Using immunoSEQ multiplex PCR, the repertoire was profiled, and TCRdb retains in-frame clones only, with some absent. The profile covers roughly 130,000 clones, with about three quarters appearing a single time and 1% taken by the ten largest. The source material was PBMCs. These receptors were taken from a human donor in good health.

V gene TRBV19 combines with J gene TRBJ1-1; perhaps TRBD1 as D (5 bases). Trimming shortened V by 6 bases and J by 1 base, and 15 bases separated the two germline ends. The germline V gene encodes CDR1 LNHDA and CDR2 SQIVND (reference sequence). The CDR3 has 15 amino acids. CDR3 amino acids: CASSPGGVPNTEAFF. CDR3 sequence (DNA): TGTGCCAGTAGCCCGGGGGGGGTACCGAACACTGAAGCTTTCTTT. The entire variable domain, with the rest obtained from reference TRBV19 and TRBJ1-1, is as follows: DGGITQSPKYLFRKEGQNVTLSCEQNLNHDAMYWYRQDPGQGLRLIYYSQIVNDFQKGDIAEGYSVSREKKESFPLTVTSAQKNPTAFYLCASSPGGVPNTEAFFGQGTRLTVV.

The V gene is TRBV6-1, the J gene TRBJ2-1; TRBD2 aligns across 10 bases. The CDR3 consists of 17 residues. Losses at the gene ends were 1 base for V and 3 bases for J; bases not matched to a gene: 6. In germline, CDR1 is MNHNS, CDR2 SASEGT. The CDR3 coding sequence is TGTGCCAGCAGTGAAGAGGTGCTAGCGGGGGACTACAATGAGCAGTTCTTC. It is translated as CASSEEVLAGDYNEQFF.

The V and J genes are TRBV11-2 and TRBJ1-1; 12 nucleotides agree with TRBD1. The V segment lost 6 bases and the J segment 10 bases; nucleotides outside the gene matches: 9. CDR1 SGHAT and CDR2 FQNNGV come from the germline V gene. The length of the CDR3 is 14 residues. CDR3 DNA: TGTGCCAGCAGGACCGGGACAGGGGGCGTTAGAGCTTTCTTT. This gives the protein CASRTGTGGVRAFF.

The table lists this clone with a few counts. The chain has TRBV29-1 and TRBJ1-1, with a possible D match to TRBD1 (5 bases). V lost 6 bases, J lost 9 bases, and 20 bases lay in between. The CDR3 spans 13 residues. Germline V gene lookup returns CDR1 SQVTM and CDR2 ANQGSEA. The DNA of the CDR3 is TGCAGCGTCCTTCTCGTACAGGACCCTCAAGCTTTCTTT. Its translation is CSVLLVQDPQAFF.

The chain joins TRBV11-1 to TRBJ1-6; a weak D match, TRBD1 (6 bases). Germline values: CDR1 SGHAT, CDR2 FQDESV (reference sequence). This CDR3 spans 16 amino acids. With 6 bases removed from V and 7 bases from J, the gap between germline ends came to 19 bases. CDR3 in DNA: TGTGCCAGCAGTCTCTCTCGGGACACCGCCAATTCACCCCTCCACTTT. It yields the protein CASSLSRDTANSPLHF.

The chain joins TRBV11-2 to TRBJ1-6; TRBD1 might be the D (5 bases). CDR1 SGHAT and CDR2 FQNNGV come from the germline V gene. The CDR3 loop spans 11 amino acids. Trimming removed 5 bases from V and 15 bases from J, with 11 bases in between. The CDR3: CASSPTDSLHF. CDR3 DNA: TGTGCCAGCAGCCCGACAGATAGCCTCCACTTT.

J is TRBJ1-6 and V is TRBV5-4, with 8 nucleotides matching TRBD1. The CDR3 totals 15 residues. CDR1 is SGHNT, CDR2 YYREEE, per germline (reference sequence). Unmatched junction bases numbered 6, after V lost 5 bases and J lost 5 bases. The CDR3 DNA sequence: TGTGCCAGCAGACCGCAGGGGGCCAATAATTCACCCCTCCACTTT. Translated, it gives CASRPQGANNSPLHF.

This clone appeared once. The rearrangement joins TRBV11-3 to TRBJ2-2; 8 nucleotides agree with TRBD1. After removal of 4 bases from V and 4 bases from J, the junction contained 8 bases not matched to a gene. The CDR3 has 16 residues. CDR1 and CDR2 (germline): SGHNT, YENEEA. As DNA, the CDR3 is TGTGCCAGCAGCTCCGACAGGGGAAGTGGCACCGGGGAGCTGTTTTTT. It encodes CASSSDRGSGTGELFF.

The chain recombines TRBV19 with TRBJ2-1, with 9 bases aligning to TRBD2. CDR3 length equals 15 residues. Germline V gene sequence: CDR1 LNHDA, CDR2 SQIVND (reference sequence). The J segment lost 7 bases and the V segment lost 4 bases, leaving 8 bases of the junction unmatched. CDR3 residues: CASSSGGAFTNEQFF. CDR3 nucleotides: TGTGCCAGTAGTAGCGGGGGGGCCTTCACGAATGAGCAGTTCTTC.

The gene calls are TRBV27 and TRBJ1-5; 9 bases line up with TRBD1. Unmatched junction bases numbered 12, after V lost 8 bases and J lost 7 bases. This CDR3 contains 15 residues. Germline V gene data show CDR1 as MNHEY and CDR2 as SMNVEV (reference sequence). The CDR3 sequence: CASSTGTGGGQPQHF. The CDR3 DNA follows: TGTGCCAGCTCCACCGGTACAGGGGGCGGACAGCCCCAGCATTTT.

The genes are TRBV11-1 and TRBJ2-5; TRBD1 is a possible D gene (6 bases). CDR3 length: 13 residues. Germline-derived CDR1 and CDR2 are SGHAT and FQDESV (reference sequence). V was cut by 5 bases and J by 2 bases, with 9 bases left in between. This chain's CDR3 is CASSLQGQETQYF. The DNA of the CDR3 is TGTGCCAGCAGCCTACAGGGACAAGAGACCCAGTACTTC.

This chain joins TRBV10-3 and TRBJ2-5, with 12 bases that match TRBD1. J gave up 3 bases and V 10 bases, and 6 bases lay outside the gene matches. Germline V gene data show CDR1 as ENHRY and CDR2 as SYGVKD. This CDR3 comprises 14 residues. In DNA, the CDR3 is TGTGCCACCGGGACAGGGGGCTCAGAAGAGACCCAGTACTTC. This encodes CATGTGGSEETQYF.

The V gene is TRBV5-6, the J gene TRBJ1-5, with D possibly matching TRBD1 (5 bases). Germline V CDR1 and CDR2: SGHDT, YYEEEE. CDR3 length equals 16 residues. V was pared by 5 bases and J by 6 bases, with 21 bases between. CDR3 sequence: CASSFGSGVSGQPQHF. The CDR3 DNA is TGTGCCAGCAGTTTTGGGTCGGGGGTGTCGGGTCAGCCCCAGCATTTT.

This chain joins TRBV11-2 and TRBJ2-7, with D possibly matching TRBD1 (6 bases). The V end was cut by 1 base, the J end by 3 bases, with 10 bases between. The CDR3 is 14 amino acids. The germline V gene has CDR1 SGHAT and CDR2 FQNNGV. The CDR3 region is CASSLGPGDYEQYF. The CDR3 DNA sequence: TGTGCCAGCAGCTTAGGCCCAGGGGACTACGAGCAGTACTTC.

This chain joins TRBV5-1 and TRBJ2-2; the match to TRBD2 covers 7 bases. CDR3 length equals 15 residues. Germline V gives CDR1 SGHRS, CDR2 YFSETQ. After removal of 4 bases from V and 1 base from J, the junction contained 4 bases not matched to a gene. DNA of the CDR3: TGCGCCAGCAGCCCCGGACTAGTGAACACCGGGGAGCTGTTTTTT. It is translated as CASSPGLVNTGELFF.

The V and J genes are TRBV2 and TRBJ1-6; possible D gene TRBD1, 5 bases. The germline gives CDR1 SNHLY, CDR2 FYNNEI. The ends were cut back, 6 bases at V and 0 bases at J, with 15 bases in the middle. CDR3 size: 17 residues. The CDR3 DNA reads as TGTGCCAGCAGCCGCCTCCCAGGGAACTCCTATAATTCACCCCTCCACTTT. This sequence encodes CASSRLPGNSYNSPLHF.

V gene TRBV15 combines with J gene TRBJ2-1; 9 nucleotides agree with TRBD1. The CDR3 runs to 17 residues. Trimming removed 0 bases from V and 8 bases from J; junction bases left unmatched: 11. Germline CDR1 is LNHNV and CDR2 is YYDKDF (reference sequence). The CDR3 loop is CATSRDRGTGLIDEQFF. Here the CDR3 DNA reads TGTGCCACCAGCAGAGATCGCGGGACAGGGTTGATAGATGAGCAGTTCTTC.

The CDR3 spells CASSIEETQYF. The CDR3 DNA sequence: TGTGCCAGCAGCATCGAGGAGACCCAGTACTTC. V gene TRBV28 combines with J gene TRBJ2-5; D is ambiguous. The CDR3 consists of 11 residues. V shed 6 bases and J shed 5 bases, with 7 bases lying between them. CDR1 and CDR2 (germline): MDHEN, SYDVKM.

V is TRBV9 and J is TRBJ2-5; D is uncertain. This CDR3 is 14 amino acids long. Germline CDR1 and CDR2: SGDLS and YYNGEE. Trimming took off 3 bases at V and 7 bases at J, with 16 bases between the two ends. DNA of the CDR3: TGTGCCAGCAGCGGATACAGCCCCCCAGGGACCCAGTACTTC. Amino acids: CASSGYSPPGTQYF.

V and J are TRBV5-1 and TRBJ2-5; 8 bases are shared with TRBD1. This CDR3 contains 14 residues. CDR1 is SGHRS, CDR2 YFSETQ, per germline. With V trimmed by 0 bases and J by 5 bases, 3 bases remained unmatched. The CDR3 sequence is CASSLEQGVETQYF. Written as DNA, the CDR3 is TGCGCCAGCAGCTTGGAACAGGGGGTGGAGACCCAGTACTTC. The complete variable domain, with remaining parts taken from reference TRBV5-1 and TRBJ2-5, reads KAGVTQTPRYLIKTRGQQVTLSCSPISGHRSVSWYQQTPGQGLQFLFEYFSETQRNKGNFPGRFSGRQFSNSRSEMNVSTLELGDSALYLCASSLEQGVETQYFGPGTRLLVL.

The rearrangement joins TRBV7-2 to TRBJ2-2; 10 bases match TRBD2. The CDR3 consists of 16 residues. V lost 3 bases, J lost 6 bases, and 7 bases stayed unmatched. Germline V gene sequence: CDR1 SGHTA, CDR2 FQGNSA. The CDR3 sequence is CASSFLEAGGAGELFF. CDR3 bases: TGTGCCAGCAGCTTCTTAGAAGCGGGGGGGGCCGGGGAGCTGTTTTTT.

The CDR3 DNA reads TGCGCCAGCAGCTTTACAGGGGATACCAACACTGAAGCTTTCTTT. Its protein product is CASSFTGDTNTEAFF. The chain employs TRBV5-1 and TRBJ1-1, with 7 bases matching TRBD1. CDR1 SGHRS and CDR2 YFSETQ come from the germline V gene. The junction had 6 bases not matched to a gene; V was cut back by 2 bases and J by 2 bases. The CDR3 loop spans 15 amino acids.

The V call is TRBV19, the J call TRBJ1-5, with a weak D call TRBD1 (6 bases). The CDR3 has 13 residues. Germline-derived CDR1 and CDR2 are LNHDA and SQIVND (reference sequence). Trimming took 6 bases from V and 5 from J, leaving 11 bases between them. CDR3 sequence: CASSIQGYQPQHF. In nucleotides, the CDR3 is TGTGCCAGTAGCATACAGGGCTATCAGCCCCAGCATTTT.

A word on this clone: The sample contains more than one DNA sequence encoding this CDR3. The V call is TRBV7-9, the J call TRBJ1-2, with 11 bases aligning to TRBD1. V was clipped by 4 bases and J by 3 bases; unmatched bases: 16. This CDR3 region has 19 residues. Germline V lookup: CDR1 SEHNR, CDR2 FQNEAQ (reference sequence). The CDR3 DNA sequence: TGTGCCAGCAGCTCGCCCGGGACAGGGGGAATGAATTTGGACTATGGCTACACCTTC. Its translation: CASSSPGTGGMNLDYGYTF.

V usage is TRBV7-8 and J usage is TRBJ1-1; TRBD1 aligns across 7 bases. From germline, CDR1 is SGHVS and CDR2 FQNEAQ. J was trimmed by 0 bases and V by 4 bases; bases with no gene match: 8. The CDR3 is made up of 16 amino acids. DNA for the CDR3: TGTGCCAGCAGCTCTCCGGGACAGAAGATGAACACTGAAGCTTTCTTT. Translation: CASSSPGQKMNTEAFF. Looking up the rest from reference TRBV7-8 and TRBJ1-1 gives the full variable domain: GAGVSQSPRYKVAKRGQDVALRCDPISGHVSLFWYQQALGQGPEFLTYFQNEAQLDKSGLPSDRFFAERPEGSVSTLKIQRTQQEDSAVYLCASSSPGQKMNTEAFFGQGTRLTVV.